This passage covers 8 T cell receptor beta chains from one sample sequenced in a study of OX40 agonist ivuxolimab in advanced cancers. Sequencing was performed with immunoSEQ multiplex PCR; in TCRdb, only in-frame clones are kept and a portion is missing. The profile covers approximately 42,000 clones, with over 75% appearing a single time and roughly 18% taken by the ten largest. Sample: CD4+ or CD8+ T cells sorted from blood, taken in a trial of the OX40 agonist ivuxolimab. These receptors all come from an adult with an advanced solid tumor such as melanoma, head and neck, liver or kidney cancer.

The chain uses TRBV28 and TRBJ1-5, with D possibly being TRBD1 (5 bases). Germline assignment: CDR1 MDHEN and CDR2 SYDVKM. This CDR3 has 13 amino acids. V gave up 6 bases and J gave up 2 bases, with 8 bases separating them. The CDR3 region has the DNA TGTGCCAGCAGGGGGCTTGGCAATCAGCCCCAGCATTTT. This codes for CASRGLGNQPQHF.

This clone appeared once. The chain is built from TRBV7-6 and TRBJ2-3, with 10 bases lining up with TRBD1. The CDR3 has 17 residues. The ends lost 5 bases at V and 0 bases at J; junction bases unmatched: 8. Germline values: CDR1 SGHVS, CDR2 FNYEAQ. The CDR3 DNA reads as TGTGCCAGCAGCCCCCCCGGGACAGGGGCGAGCACAGATACGCAGTATTTT. This sequence encodes CASSPPGTGASTDTQYF.

The genes are TRBV9 and TRBJ2-7; D is perhaps TRBD1 or TRBD2 (6 bases each). Germline CDR1 reads SGDLS; CDR2 reads YYNGEE. The V gene lost 0 bases and the J gene lost 3 bases, with 13 bases spanning the gap. This CDR3 comprises 15 residues. The CDR3 here is CASSVGGGSGYEQYF. CDR3 coding DNA: TGTGCCAGCAGCGTAGGAGGGGGGTCCGGCTACGAGCAGTACTTC. Combining the CDR3 with reference TRBV9 and TRBJ2-7 gives the whole variable domain DSGVTQTPKHLITATGQRVTLRCSPRSGDLSVYWYQQSLDQGLQFLIQYYNGEERAKGNILERFSAQQFPDLHSELNLSSLELGDSALYFCASSVGGGSGYEQYFGPGTRLTVT.

Only one count was recorded for this clone. The chain uses TRBV7-2 and TRBJ1-1, with D perhaps TRBD1 (6 bases). CDR3 length: 17 amino acids. V was cut by 0 bases and J by 10 bases, with 24 bases left in between. Germline CDR1 is SGHTA and CDR2 is FQGNSA. The CDR3, as DNA: TGTGCCAGCAGCTTAGCGCACTCGAGACAGGACATCTGGGGAGCTTTCTTT. It translates to CASSLAHSRQDIWGAFF.

This chain connects TRBV19 to TRBJ1-5; possibly TRBD1 for D (5 bases). Germline V lookup: CDR1 LNHDA, CDR2 SQIVND (reference sequence). The CDR3 has 15 amino acids. V gave up 7 bases and J gave up 3 bases, with 16 bases separating them. The CDR3 nucleotides are TGTGCCAGTAAAAAAAGAGGGGATATCAATCAGCCCCAGCATTTT. It yields the protein CASKKRGDINQPQHF.

CDR3 amino acids: CAISLLGQDSGNTIYF. As DNA, the CDR3 is TGTGCCATCAGCCTACTTGGGCAGGACTCTGGAAACACCATATATTTT. The J gene is TRBJ1-3, the V gene TRBV10-3; no definite D call. The V end was cut by 6 bases, the J end by 0 bases, with 15 bases between. The germline V gene encodes CDR1 ENHRY and CDR2 SYGVKD. The CDR3 loop spans 16 amino acids.

This clone is a singleton in its sample. The chain carries TRBV6-5 and TRBJ1-1; weak D call: TRBD1 (5 bases). CDR1 MNHEY and CDR2 SVGAGI come from the germline V gene. This CDR3 is 15 amino acids long. With 2 bases removed from V and 0 bases from J, the gap between germline ends came to 10 bases. The CDR3 loop is CASSYIGGMNTEAFF. The CDR3 nucleotides are TGTGCCAGCAGTTACATCGGGGGGATGAACACTGAAGCTTTCTTT.

The CDR3 DNA reads as TGTGCCAGTACCGAATATCCCACCAGCGGGGGGAAGGAGACCCAGTACTTC. It encodes CASTEYPTSGGKETQYF. The V call is TRBV19, the J call TRBJ2-5; TRBD2 matches 9 bases. This CDR3 contains 17 residues. Looked up from germline, CDR1 is LNHDA and CDR2 is SQIVND (reference sequence). V shed 7 bases, J shed 5 bases, and the junction held 17 bases outside the gene matches.